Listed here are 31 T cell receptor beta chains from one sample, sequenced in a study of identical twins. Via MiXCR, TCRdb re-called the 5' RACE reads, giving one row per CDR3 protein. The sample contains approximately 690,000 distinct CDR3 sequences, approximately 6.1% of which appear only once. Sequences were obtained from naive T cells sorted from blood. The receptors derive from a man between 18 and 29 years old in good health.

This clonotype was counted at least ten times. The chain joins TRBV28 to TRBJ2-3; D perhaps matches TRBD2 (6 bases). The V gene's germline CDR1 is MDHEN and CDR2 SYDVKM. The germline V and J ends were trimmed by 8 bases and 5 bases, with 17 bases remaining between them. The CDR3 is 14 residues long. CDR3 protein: CASVGGGQGDTQYF. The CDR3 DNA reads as TGTGCCAGCGTCGGGGGAGGACAAGGAGATACGCAGTATTTT.

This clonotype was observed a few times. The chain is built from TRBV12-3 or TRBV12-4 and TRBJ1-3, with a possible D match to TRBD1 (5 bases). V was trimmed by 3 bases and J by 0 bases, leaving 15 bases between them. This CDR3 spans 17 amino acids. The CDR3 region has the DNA TGTGCCAGCAGTTTTCTCGCCGTGACAGCCTCTGGAAACACCATATATTTT. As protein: CASSFLAVTASGNTIYF.

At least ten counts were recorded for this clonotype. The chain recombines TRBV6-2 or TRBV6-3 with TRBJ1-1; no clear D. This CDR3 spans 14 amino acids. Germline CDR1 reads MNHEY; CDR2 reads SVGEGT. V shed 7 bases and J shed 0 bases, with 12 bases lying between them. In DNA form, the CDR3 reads TGTGCCAGCAAAAAAGACCGGGTGAACACTGAAGCTTTCTTT. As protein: CASKKDRVNTEAFF.

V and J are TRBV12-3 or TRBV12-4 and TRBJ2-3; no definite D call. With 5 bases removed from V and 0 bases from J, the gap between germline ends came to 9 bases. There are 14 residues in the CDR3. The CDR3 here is CASSPNGSTDTQYF. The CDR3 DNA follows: TGTGCCAGCAGTCCAAACGGTAGCACAGATACGCAGTATTTT.

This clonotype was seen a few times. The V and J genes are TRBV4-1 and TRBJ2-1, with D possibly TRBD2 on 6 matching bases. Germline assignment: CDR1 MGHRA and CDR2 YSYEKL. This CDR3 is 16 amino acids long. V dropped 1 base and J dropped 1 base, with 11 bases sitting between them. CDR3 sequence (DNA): TGCGCCAGCAGCCAAGGCGGGAACCCATCCTACAATGAGCAGTTCTTC. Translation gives CASSQGGNPSYNEQFF.

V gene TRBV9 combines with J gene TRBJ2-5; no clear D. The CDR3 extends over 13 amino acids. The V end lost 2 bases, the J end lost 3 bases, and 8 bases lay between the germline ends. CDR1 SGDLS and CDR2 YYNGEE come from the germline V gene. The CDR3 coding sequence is TGTGCCAGCAGCGTTGCTAACAAAGAGACCCAGTACTTC. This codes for CASSVANKETQYF.

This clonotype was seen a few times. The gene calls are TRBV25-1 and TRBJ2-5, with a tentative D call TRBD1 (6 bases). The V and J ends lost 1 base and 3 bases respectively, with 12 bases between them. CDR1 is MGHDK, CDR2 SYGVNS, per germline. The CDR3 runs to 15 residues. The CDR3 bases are TGTGCCAGCAGTGAATTCCTCAGGGGAAAAGAGACCCAGTACTTC. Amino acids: CASSEFLRGKETQYF.

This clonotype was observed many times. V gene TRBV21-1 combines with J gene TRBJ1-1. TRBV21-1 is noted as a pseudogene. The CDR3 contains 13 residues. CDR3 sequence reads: CASSKVRRIKAFF. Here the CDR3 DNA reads TGTGCCAGCAGCAAAGTCAGGAGGATCAAAGCTTTCTTT.

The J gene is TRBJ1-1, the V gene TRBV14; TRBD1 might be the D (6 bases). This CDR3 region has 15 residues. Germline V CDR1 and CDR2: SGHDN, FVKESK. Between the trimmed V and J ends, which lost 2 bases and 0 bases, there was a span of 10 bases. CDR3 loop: CASSQKQGLNTEAFF. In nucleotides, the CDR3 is TGTGCCAGCAGCCAAAAACAGGGTCTGAACACTGAAGCTTTCTTT.

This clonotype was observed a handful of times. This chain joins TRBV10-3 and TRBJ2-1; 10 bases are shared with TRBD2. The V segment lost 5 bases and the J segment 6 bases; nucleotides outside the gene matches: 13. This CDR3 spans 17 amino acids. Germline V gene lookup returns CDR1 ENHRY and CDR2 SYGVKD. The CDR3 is CAISTGTSVKLGNEQFF. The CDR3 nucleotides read TGTGCCATCAGTACCGGGACTAGCGTCAAACTAGGCAATGAGCAGTTCTTC.

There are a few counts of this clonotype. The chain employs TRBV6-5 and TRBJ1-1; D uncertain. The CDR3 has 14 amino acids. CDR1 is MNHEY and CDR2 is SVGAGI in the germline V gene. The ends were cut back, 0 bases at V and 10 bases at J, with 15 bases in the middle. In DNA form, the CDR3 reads TGTGCCAGCAGTTACTCGAAGGGAATTGGAGGAGCTTTCTTT. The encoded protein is CASSYSKGIGGAFF.

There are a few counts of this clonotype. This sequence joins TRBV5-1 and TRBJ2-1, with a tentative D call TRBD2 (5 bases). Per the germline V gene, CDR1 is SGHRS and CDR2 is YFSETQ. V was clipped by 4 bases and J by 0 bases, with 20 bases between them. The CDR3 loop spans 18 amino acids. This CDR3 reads CASSAPRNSESSYNEQFF. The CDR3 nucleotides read TGCGCCAGCAGCGCCCCTCGAAATAGCGAGAGCTCCTACAATGAGCAGTTCTTC.

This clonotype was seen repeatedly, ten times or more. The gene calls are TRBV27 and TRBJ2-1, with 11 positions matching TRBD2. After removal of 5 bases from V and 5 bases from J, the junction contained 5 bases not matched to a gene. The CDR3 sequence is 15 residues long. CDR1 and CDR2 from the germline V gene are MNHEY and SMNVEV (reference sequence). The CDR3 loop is CASSPGTSGDNEQFF. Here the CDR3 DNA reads TGTGCCAGCAGTCCTGGGACTAGCGGAGACAATGAGCAGTTCTTC.

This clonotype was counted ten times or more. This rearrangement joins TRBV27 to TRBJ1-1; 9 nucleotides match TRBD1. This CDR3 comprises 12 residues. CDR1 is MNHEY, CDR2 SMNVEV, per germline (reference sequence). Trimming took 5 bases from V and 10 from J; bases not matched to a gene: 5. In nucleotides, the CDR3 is TGTGCCAGCAGTCTACCGGGACAGGGAGCTTTCTTT. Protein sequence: CASSLPGQGAFF.

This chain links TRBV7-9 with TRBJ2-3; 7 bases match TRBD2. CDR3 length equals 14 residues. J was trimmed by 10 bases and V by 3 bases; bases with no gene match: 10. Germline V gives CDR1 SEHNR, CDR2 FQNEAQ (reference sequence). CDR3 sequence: CASSFRAGDHPQYF. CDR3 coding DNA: TGTGCCAGCAGCTTTCGGGCGGGGGACCATCCGCAGTATTTT.

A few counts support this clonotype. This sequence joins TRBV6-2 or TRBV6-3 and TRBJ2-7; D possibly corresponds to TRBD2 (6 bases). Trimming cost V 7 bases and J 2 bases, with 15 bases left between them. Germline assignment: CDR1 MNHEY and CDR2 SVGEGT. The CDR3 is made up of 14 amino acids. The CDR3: CASIFGGSAYEQYF. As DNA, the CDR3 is TGTGCCAGCATCTTTGGGGGGTCAGCCTACGAGCAGTACTTC.

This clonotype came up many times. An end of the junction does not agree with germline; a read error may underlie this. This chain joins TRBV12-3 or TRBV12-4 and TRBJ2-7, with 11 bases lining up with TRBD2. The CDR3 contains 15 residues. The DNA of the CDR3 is TGTGCCAGCAGTATAGCGGGAGGGATCTCCTACGAGCAGTACTTC. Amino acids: CASSIAGGISYEQYF.

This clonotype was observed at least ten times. CDR3 in amino acids: CSARDEGSETQYF. The CDR3 DNA sequence: TGCAGTGCTAGAGATGAGGGTTCGGAGACCCAGTACTTC. The V call is TRBV20-1, the J call TRBJ2-5, with D perhaps matching TRBD2 (5 bases). V lost 0 bases and J 5 bases, leaving 10 bases between the germline ends. The CDR3 covers 13 residues. The V gene's germline CDR1 is DFQATT and CDR2 SNEGSKA (reference sequence).

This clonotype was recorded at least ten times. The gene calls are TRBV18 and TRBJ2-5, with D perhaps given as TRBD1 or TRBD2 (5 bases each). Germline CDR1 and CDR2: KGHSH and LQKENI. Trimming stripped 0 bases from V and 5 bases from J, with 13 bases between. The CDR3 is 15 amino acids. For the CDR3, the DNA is TGTGCCAGCTCACCACCCGGGACGCTTGAGGAGACCCAGTACTTC. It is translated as CASSPPGTLEETQYF.

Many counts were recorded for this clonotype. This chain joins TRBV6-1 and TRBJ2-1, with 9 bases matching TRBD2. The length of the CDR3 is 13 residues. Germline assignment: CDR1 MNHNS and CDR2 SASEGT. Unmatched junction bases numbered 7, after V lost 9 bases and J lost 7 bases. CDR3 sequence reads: CASLVSGSNEQFF. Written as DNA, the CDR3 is TGTGCCAGTTTGGTTAGCGGGAGTAATGAGCAGTTCTTC.

CDR3 coding DNA: TGTGCCACCAGTGATTGGCGGCGGCGCGGAGGGAATGAGCAGTTCTTC. Translating it yields CATSDWRRRGGNEQFF. J is TRBJ2-1 and V is TRBV24-1; tentative D call: TRBD2 (6 bases). CDR1 and CDR2 from the germline V gene are KGHDR and SFDVKD. The CDR3 extends over 16 amino acids. Trimming pared 2 bases from V and 7 bases from J, leaving 17 bases between.

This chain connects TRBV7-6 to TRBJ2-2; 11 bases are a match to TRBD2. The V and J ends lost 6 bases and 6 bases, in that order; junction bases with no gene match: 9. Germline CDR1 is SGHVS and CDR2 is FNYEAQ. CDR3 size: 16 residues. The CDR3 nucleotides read TGTGCCAGCAGGCCCACTCCGGGACTAGCGGCCGGGGAGCTGTTTTTT. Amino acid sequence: CASRPTPGLAAGELFF.

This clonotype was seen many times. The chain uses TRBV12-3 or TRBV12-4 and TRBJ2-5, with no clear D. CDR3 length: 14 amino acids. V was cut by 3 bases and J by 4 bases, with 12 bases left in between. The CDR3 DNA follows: TGTGCCAGCAGTTTTCATTCGGGCGGAGAGACCCAGTACTTC. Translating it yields CASSFHSGGETQYF.

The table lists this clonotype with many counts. CDR3: CASSIYRSFSVVGQFF. The CDR3 bases are TGTGCCAGCAGCATATATAGGAGTTTTTCAGTGGTGGGGCAGTTCTTC. This chain joins TRBV11-2 and TRBJ2-1; D gene unclear. Trimming took 5 bases from V and 12 from J, leaving 26 bases between them. The CDR3 is 16 amino acids. Germline V lookup: CDR1 SGHAT, CDR2 FQNNGV.

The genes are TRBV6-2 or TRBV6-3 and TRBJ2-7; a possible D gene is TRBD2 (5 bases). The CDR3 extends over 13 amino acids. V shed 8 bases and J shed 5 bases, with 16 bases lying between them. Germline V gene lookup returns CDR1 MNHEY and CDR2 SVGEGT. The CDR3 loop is CASSGWEINEQYF. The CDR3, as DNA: TGTGCCAGCTCCGGCTGGGAGATTAACGAGCAGTACTTC.

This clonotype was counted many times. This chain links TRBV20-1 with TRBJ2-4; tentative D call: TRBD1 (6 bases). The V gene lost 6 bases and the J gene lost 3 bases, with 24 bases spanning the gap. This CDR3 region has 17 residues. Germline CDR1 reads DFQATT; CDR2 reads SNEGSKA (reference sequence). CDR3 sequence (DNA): TGCAGTGCCCCTTCCCCCCTACAGGGATCCAGCAAAAACATTCAGTACTTC. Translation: CSAPSPLQGSSKNIQYF.

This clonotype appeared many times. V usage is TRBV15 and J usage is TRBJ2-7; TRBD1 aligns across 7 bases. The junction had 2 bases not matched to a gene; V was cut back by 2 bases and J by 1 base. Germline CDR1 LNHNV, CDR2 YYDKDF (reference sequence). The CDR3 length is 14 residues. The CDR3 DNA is TGTGCCACCAGCAGAAGACAGGGTTCCTACGAGCAGTACTTC. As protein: CATSRRQGSYEQYF.

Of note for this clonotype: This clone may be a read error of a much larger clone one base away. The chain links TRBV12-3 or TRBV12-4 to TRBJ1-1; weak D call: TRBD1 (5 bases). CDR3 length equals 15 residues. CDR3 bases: TGTGCCAGCAGGTCCCCACTGGCAGGGAGGCCTGAAGCTTACTTT. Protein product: CASRSPLAGRPEAYF.

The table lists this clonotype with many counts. The CDR3, as DNA: TGCAGTGCAACACAGGGGTCGCTGGGCAATCAGCCCCAGCATTTT. Translated, it gives CSATQGSLGNQPQHF. The genes are TRBV20-1 and TRBJ1-5, with TRBD1 matching over 7 bases. This CDR3 contains 15 residues. With V trimmed by 6 bases and J by 2 bases, 10 bases remained unmatched. The germline V gene has CDR1 DFQATT and CDR2 SNEGSKA (reference sequence).

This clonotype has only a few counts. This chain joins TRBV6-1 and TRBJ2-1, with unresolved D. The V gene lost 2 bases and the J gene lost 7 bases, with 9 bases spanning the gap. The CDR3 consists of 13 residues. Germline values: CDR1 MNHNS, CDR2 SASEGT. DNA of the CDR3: TGTGCCAGCAGTGAACTTCCCAGGAATGAGCAGTTCTTC. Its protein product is CASSELPRNEQFF.

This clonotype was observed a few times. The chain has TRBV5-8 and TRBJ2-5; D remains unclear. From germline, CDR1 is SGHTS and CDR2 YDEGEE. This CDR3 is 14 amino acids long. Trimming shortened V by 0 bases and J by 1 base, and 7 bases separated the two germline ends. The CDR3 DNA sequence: TGTGCCAGCAGCTTGGCGAACTCCCAAGAGACCCAGTACTTC. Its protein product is CASSLANSQETQYF.